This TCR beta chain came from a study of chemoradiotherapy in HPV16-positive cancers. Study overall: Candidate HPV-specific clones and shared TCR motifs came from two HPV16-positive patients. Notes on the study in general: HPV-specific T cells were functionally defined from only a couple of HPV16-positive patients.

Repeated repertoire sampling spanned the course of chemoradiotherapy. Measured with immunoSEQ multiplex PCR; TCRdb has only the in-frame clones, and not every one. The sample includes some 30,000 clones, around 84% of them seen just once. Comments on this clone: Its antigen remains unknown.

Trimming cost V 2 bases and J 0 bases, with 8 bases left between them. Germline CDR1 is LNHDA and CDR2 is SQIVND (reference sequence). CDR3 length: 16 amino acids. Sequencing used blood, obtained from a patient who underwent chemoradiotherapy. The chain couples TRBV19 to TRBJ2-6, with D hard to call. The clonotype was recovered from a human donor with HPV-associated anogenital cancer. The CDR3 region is CASSIKALSGANVLTF. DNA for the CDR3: TGTGCCAGTAGTATAAAGGCGCTCTCTGGGGCCAACGTCCTGACTTTC.